This record looks at one TCR beta chain sequence and its context. The data are from a study of cytomegalovirus exposure and HLA in healthy donors. 60 Vbeta and 13 Jbeta primers were used in PCR. Libraries were prepared by immunoSEQ multiplex PCR; TCRdb keeps only in-frame clonotypes and omits some of them. The table records about 120,000 clones, over 75% of them present only once. V gave up 0 bases and J gave up 4 bases, with 12 bases separating them. The CDR3 length is 15 residues. Germline CDR1 reads MGHRA; CDR2 reads YSYEKL. The sample consisted of PBMCs. This chain connects TRBV4-1 to TRBJ1-1; D is ambiguous. This clonotype was sampled from a man in his forties in good health and CMV-seropositive. The CDR3 nucleotides read TGCGCCAGCAGCCAAGATCTTCGACCGGGCACTGAAGCTTTCTTT. Its protein product is CASSQDLRPGTEAFF.